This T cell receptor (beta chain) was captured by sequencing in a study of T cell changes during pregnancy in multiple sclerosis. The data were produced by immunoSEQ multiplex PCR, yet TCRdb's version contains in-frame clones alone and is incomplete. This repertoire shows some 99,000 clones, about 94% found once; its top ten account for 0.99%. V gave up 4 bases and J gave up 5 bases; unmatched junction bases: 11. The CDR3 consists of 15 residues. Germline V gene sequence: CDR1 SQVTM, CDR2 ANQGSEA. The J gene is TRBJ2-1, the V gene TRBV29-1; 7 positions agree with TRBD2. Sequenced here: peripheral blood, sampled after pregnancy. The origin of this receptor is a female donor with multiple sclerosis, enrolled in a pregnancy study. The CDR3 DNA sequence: TGCAGCGTTGTGCCGACTAGCTGGGGACACAATGAGCAGTTCTTC. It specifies CSVVPTSWGHNEQFF.